This paragraph covers one T cell receptor (beta chain) sequence. Antigen: not known. Disease lasting under 3 months, a NOSPECS grade of at least 4, and a Clinical Activity Score of at least 3 were features of the ophthalmopathy patients. Using roughly 9.4 ml of fresh peripheral blood, PBMCs were prepared. This sample was included in a study of T cells in Graves' hyperthyroidism and ophthalmopathy. Deletions cut 0 bases from V and 2 bases from J, with 13 bases between. The CDR3 has 16 residues. The germline V gene encodes CDR1 SQVTM and CDR2 ANQGSEA. TCR beta CDR3 regions were amplified from RNA transcripts. Researchers ran a first-round RT-PCR on the TCR CDR3 using the HTBI primer set. MiXCR was run by TCRdb on the multiplex PCR reads, yielding one entry per CDR3 protein. The table includes some 490,000 distinct CDR3 sequences, more than 15% detected once. Study outcomes and limitations: Within blood appeared most thyroid clonotypes that had expanded above 0.001. The model predicted ophthalmopathy a median around seven months before onset.

This TCR derives from a woman in her 30s with Graves' ophthalmopathy. Sequencing was carried out using blood. The chain combines TRBV29-1 with TRBJ2-2, with D possibly TRBD2 on 6 matching bases. DNA of the CDR3: TGCAGCGTTGAAGATTTGGAGGGAGACAACACCGGGGAGCTGTTTTTT. Protein product: CSVEDLEGDNTGELFF.